Below are 18 T cell receptor beta chains sequenced from a single sample in a study of blood T cells in healthy people across ages. A J-beta primer mix and a sample-barcoded 5' primer were used in a second PCR of about 6 to 12 cycles. Via MiXCR, TCRdb re-called the 5' RACE reads, giving one row per CDR3 protein. Of approximately 1,000,000 distinct CDR3 sequences in the sample, under 45% were seen once. The sequenced sample consisted of blood. The receptors come from a woman aged 55-70 years in good health.

In its sample, this clonotype was seen a few times. The V gene is TRBV10-3, the J gene TRBJ2-7; 7 bases fit TRBD2. In germline, CDR1 is ENHRY, CDR2 SYGVKD. This CDR3 spans 16 amino acids. The trim removed 0 bases at V and 0 bases at J, leaving 5 bases unmatched. CDR3 amino acids: CAISESPSGFSYEQYF. Here the CDR3 DNA reads TGTGCCATCAGTGAGTCCCCTAGCGGTTTCTCCTACGAGCAGTACTTC.

This clonotype was seen a handful of times. The chain is built from TRBV11-2 and TRBJ2-4; 12 bases fit TRBD2. There are 18 residues in the CDR3. The V gene's germline CDR1 is SGHAT and CDR2 FQNNGV. V trimming: 4 bases; J trimming: 1 base; junction bases outside the gene matches: 8. CDR3 DNA: TGTGCCAGCAGCTCAAATCTACTAGCGGGAGGTGCCAAAAACATTCAGTACTTC. This encodes CASSSNLLAGGAKNIQYF.

In its sample, this clonotype was seen a few times. The chain employs TRBV24-1 and TRBJ2-5; D is possibly TRBD1 or TRBD2 (5 bases each). The CDR3 has 15 residues. Trimming removed 10 bases at V and 0 bases at J, with 17 bases between. Germline CDR1 KGHDR, CDR2 SFDVKD. CDR3 nucleotides: TGTGCCACTAAAAGCGGAGACAGCAACCAAGAGACCCAGTACTTC. Its protein is CATKSGDSNQETQYF.

The chain joins TRBV29-1 to TRBJ2-1; D is unresolved. The germline gives CDR1 SQVTM, CDR2 ANQGSEA. V was shortened by 4 bases and J by 9 bases, with 13 bases between the two germline ends. The CDR3 sequence is 12 residues long. CDR3 nucleotides: TGCAGCGTTGGGTCTGGGGTTGGTGAGCAGTTCTTC. It specifies CSVGSGVGEQFF.

The chain is built from TRBV7-9 and TRBJ2-7; D is possibly TRBD1 (5 bases). Germline V gives CDR1 SEHNR, CDR2 FQNEAQ (reference sequence). CDR3 length equals 11 residues. V was shortened by 6 bases and J by 6 bases, with 9 bases between the two germline ends. The CDR3 bases are TGTGCCAGCAGGGACATCCGCGAGCAGTACTTC. This codes for CASRDIREQYF.

This sequence joins TRBV5-1 and TRBJ1-2, with D uncertain. The germline V gene has CDR1 SGHRS and CDR2 YFSETQ. V was cut by 0 bases and J by 4 bases, with 10 bases left in between. CDR3 length: 14 amino acids. The CDR3 loop reads CASSLDGPSYGYTF. The CDR3 DNA is TGCGCCAGCAGCTTGGATGGGCCGTCCTATGGCTACACCTTC.

The chain employs TRBV12-3 or TRBV12-4 and TRBJ2-7; 7 nucleotides align to TRBD2. The ends lost 5 bases at V and 7 bases at J; junction bases unmatched: 11. The CDR3 has 14 residues. The CDR3 nucleotides read TGTGCCAGCAGTGCAGGACTAGTCAGCAATGAGCAGTACTTC. As protein: CASSAGLVSNEQYF.

This chain uses TRBV20-1 with TRBJ2-7; D may correspond to TRBD1 or TRBD2 (5 bases each). V was trimmed by 2 bases and J by 7 bases, leaving 12 bases between them. The CDR3 runs 12 residues. Per germline, CDR1 DFQATT and CDR2 SNEGSKA (reference sequence). The CDR3 bases are TGCAGTGCTAGAAACGTGGGACGGGAGCAGTACTTC. Amino acid sequence: CSARNVGREQYF.

This chain links TRBV20-1 with TRBJ2-4; 8 bases match TRBD2. This CDR3 has 14 residues. The V gene end was trimmed by 3 bases and the J gene end by 5 bases; junction bases not matched to a gene: 6. The V gene's germline CDR1 is DFQATT and CDR2 SNEGSKA (reference sequence). This CDR3 reads CSARSSGSENIQYF. In nucleotides, the CDR3 is TGCAGTGCTAGGTCCAGCGGGAGTGAAAACATTCAGTACTTC.

This chain connects TRBV10-2 to TRBJ2-2; D unclear. The CDR3 length is 16 residues. Trimming removed 10 bases from V and 1 base from J, with 19 bases in between. The V gene's germline CDR1 is WSHSY and CDR2 SAAADI. The CDR3 sequence: CATRREATVNTGELFF. The DNA of the CDR3 is TGCGCCACCCGGAGAGAAGCGACCGTGAACACCGGGGAGCTGTTTTTT.

The CDR3 nucleotides read TGCAGTGCTAGCTTTCAAGCGGGAGTTGACATTCAGTACTTC. It codes for CSASFQAGVDIQYF. V and J are TRBV20-1 and TRBJ2-4; 8 nucleotides align to TRBD2. The V gene end was trimmed by 3 bases and the J gene end by 8 bases; junction bases not matched to a gene: 9. CDR1 is DFQATT, CDR2 SNEGSKA, per germline (reference sequence). The CDR3 sequence is 14 residues long.

This clonotype was seen only a few times. This chain joins TRBV6-5 and TRBJ1-4; 9 bases are shared with TRBD1. Germline CDR1 MNHEY, CDR2 SVGAGI. V lost 5 bases to trimming and J lost 10 bases; unmatched junction nucleotides: 5. This CDR3 has 13 residues. The CDR3 loop reads CASSPGTGTKLFF. The CDR3 DNA is TGTGCCAGCAGTCCCGGGACAGGGACAAAACTGTTTTTT.

The chain carries TRBV7-3 and TRBJ2-5, with TRBD2 identical over 14 bases. Germline CDR1 is SGHTA and CDR2 is FQGTGA. The J segment lost 5 bases and the V segment lost 5 bases, leaving 7 bases of the junction unmatched. The CDR3 is 16 residues long. The CDR3 bases are TGTGCCAGCAGCCACGGGACTAGCGGGAGTTCTGAGACCCAGTACTTC. As protein: CASSHGTSGSSETQYF. The full variable domain, its missing parts supplied by reference TRBV7-3 and TRBJ2-5, is GAGVSQTPSNKVTEKGKYVELRCDPISGHTALYWYRQSLGQGPEFLIYFQGTGAADDSGLPNDRFFAVRPEGSVSTLKIQRTERGDSAVYLCASSHGTSGSSETQYFGPGTRLLVL.

This clonotype was found a few times. This chain connects TRBV20-1 to TRBJ1-5, with TRBD1 as a possible D gene (6 bases). Germline V lookup: CDR1 DFQATT, CDR2 SNEGSKA (reference sequence). The CDR3 contains 13 residues. Trimming took off 3 bases at V and 2 bases at J, with 8 bases between the two ends. The CDR3 protein is CSASSGGNQPQHF. CDR3 nucleotide sequence: TGCAGTGCTAGCTCAGGGGGCAATCAGCCCCAGCATTTT.

This clonotype appeared once. The genes are TRBV7-2 and TRBJ2-7; 10 bases map to TRBD2. This CDR3 has 15 residues. V lost 0 bases and J lost 1; bases outside the gene matches: 0. CDR1 is SGHTA, CDR2 FQGNSA, per germline. CDR3: CASSLAGLASYEQYF. The CDR3 DNA is TGTGCCAGCAGCTTAGCGGGACTAGCGTCCTACGAGCAGTACTTC.

V usage is TRBV5-1 and J usage is TRBJ2-5; 10 bases fit TRBD2. J was trimmed by 3 bases and V by 4 bases; bases with no gene match: 6. Germline CDR1 SGHRS, CDR2 YFSETQ. The CDR3 covers 15 residues. The CDR3 sequence is CASSESSGRKETQYF. Written as DNA, the CDR3 is TGCGCCAGCAGCGAGAGTAGCGGGAGGAAAGAGACCCAGTACTTC.

J is TRBJ2-1 and V is TRBV11-2; 7 nucleotides match TRBD2. This CDR3 contains 16 residues. J gave up 2 bases and V 3 bases, and 7 bases lay outside the gene matches. Germline V gene data show CDR1 as SGHAT and CDR2 as FQNNGV. CDR3 protein: CASSFLSSGAYNEQFF. As DNA, the CDR3 is TGTGCCAGCAGCTTCTTATCCAGCGGGGCCTACAATGAGCAGTTCTTC.

The rearrangement uses TRBV12-3 or TRBV12-4 and TRBJ2-7; no reliable D call. Trimming removed 4 bases from V and 2 bases from J, with 15 bases in between. This CDR3 region has 15 residues. The CDR3 is CASSSPQVQTYEQYF. The CDR3 region has the DNA TGTGCCAGCAGTTCCCCCCAGGTGCAAACCTACGAGCAGTACTTC.